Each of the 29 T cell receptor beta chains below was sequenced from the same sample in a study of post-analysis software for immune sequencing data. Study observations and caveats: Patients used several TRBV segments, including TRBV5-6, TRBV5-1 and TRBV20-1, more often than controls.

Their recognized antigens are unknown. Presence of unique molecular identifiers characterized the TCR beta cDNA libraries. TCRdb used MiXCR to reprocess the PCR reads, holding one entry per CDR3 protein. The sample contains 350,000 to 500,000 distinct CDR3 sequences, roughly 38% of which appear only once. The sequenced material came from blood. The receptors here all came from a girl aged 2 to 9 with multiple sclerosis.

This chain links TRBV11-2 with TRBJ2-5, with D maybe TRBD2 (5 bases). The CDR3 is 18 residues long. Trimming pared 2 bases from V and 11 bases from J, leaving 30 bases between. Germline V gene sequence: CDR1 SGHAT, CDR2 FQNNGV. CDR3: CASSLLGRLFLEGNVQYF. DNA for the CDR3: TGTGCCAGCAGCTTACTGGGCCGATTATTCCTCGAGGGCAACGTTCAGTACTTC.

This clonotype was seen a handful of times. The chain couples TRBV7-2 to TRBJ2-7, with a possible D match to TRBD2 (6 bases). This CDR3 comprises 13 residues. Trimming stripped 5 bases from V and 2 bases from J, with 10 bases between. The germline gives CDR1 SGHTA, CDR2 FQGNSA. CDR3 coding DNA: TGTGCCAGCAGCGACGGGAGAACCTACGAGCAGTACTTC. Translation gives CASSDGRTYEQYF.

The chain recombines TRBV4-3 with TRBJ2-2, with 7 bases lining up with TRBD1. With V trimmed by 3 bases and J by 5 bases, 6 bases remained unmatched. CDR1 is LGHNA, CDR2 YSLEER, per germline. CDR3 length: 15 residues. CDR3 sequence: CASSQSDRVTGELFF. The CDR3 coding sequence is TGCGCCAGCAGCCAGAGTGACAGGGTGACCGGGGAGCTGTTTTTT.

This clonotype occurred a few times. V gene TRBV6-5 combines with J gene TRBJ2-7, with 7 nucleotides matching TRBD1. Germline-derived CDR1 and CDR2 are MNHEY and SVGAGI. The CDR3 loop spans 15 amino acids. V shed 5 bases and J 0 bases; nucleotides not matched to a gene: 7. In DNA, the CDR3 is TGTGCCAGCAGTCGCTCAGGGGGATCCTCCTACGAGCAGTACTTC. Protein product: CASSRSGGSSYEQYF.

CDR3 residues: CASNRLAGGPSYNEQFF. The CDR3 coding sequence is TGTGCCAGCAACAGACTAGCGGGAGGGCCTTCCTACAATGAGCAGTTCTTC. This rearrangement joins TRBV6-1 to TRBJ2-1, with TRBD2 matching over 14 bases. Germline lookup yields CDR1 MNHNS and CDR2 SASEGT. V was pared by 7 bases and J by 1 base, with 6 bases of the junction left unmatched. The CDR3 has 17 residues.

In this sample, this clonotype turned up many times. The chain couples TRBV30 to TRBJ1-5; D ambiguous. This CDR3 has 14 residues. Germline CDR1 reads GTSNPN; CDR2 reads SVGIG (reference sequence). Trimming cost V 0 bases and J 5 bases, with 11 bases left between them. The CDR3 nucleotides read TGTGCCTGGAGTGTGGTACTGAGGGATCAGCCCCAGCATTTT. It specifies CAWSVVLRDQPQHF. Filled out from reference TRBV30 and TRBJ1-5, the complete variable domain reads SQTIHQWPATLVQPVGSPLSLECTVEGTSNPNLYWYRQAAGRGLQLLFYSVGIGQISSEVPQNLSASRPQDRQFILSSKKLLLSDSGFYLCAWSVVLRDQPQHFGDGTRLSIL.

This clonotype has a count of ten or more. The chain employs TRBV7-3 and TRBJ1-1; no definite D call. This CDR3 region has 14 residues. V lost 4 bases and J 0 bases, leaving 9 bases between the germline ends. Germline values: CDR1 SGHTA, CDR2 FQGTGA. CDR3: CASSSRTVNTEAFF. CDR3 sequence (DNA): TGTGCCAGCAGCTCACGAACGGTGAACACTGAAGCTTTCTTT. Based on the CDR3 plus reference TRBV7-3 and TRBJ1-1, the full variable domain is GAGVSQTPSNKVTEKGKYVELRCDPISGHTALYWYRQSLGQGPEFLIYFQGTGAADDSGLPNDRFFAVRPEGSVSTLKIQRTERGDSAVYLCASSSRTVNTEAFFGQGTRLTVV.

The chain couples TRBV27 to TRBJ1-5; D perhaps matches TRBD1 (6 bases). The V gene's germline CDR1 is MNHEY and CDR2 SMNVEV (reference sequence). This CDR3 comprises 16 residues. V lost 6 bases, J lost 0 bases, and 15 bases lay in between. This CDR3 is CASRMIQGVSNQPQHF. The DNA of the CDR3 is TGTGCCAGCAGAATGATACAGGGCGTTAGCAATCAGCCCCAGCATTTT.

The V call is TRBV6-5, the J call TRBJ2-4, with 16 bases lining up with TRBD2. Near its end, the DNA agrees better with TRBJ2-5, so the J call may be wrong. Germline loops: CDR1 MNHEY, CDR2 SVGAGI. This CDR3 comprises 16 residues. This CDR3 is CASSQGLAGGQETQYF. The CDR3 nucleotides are TGTGCCAGCAGTCAGGGACTAGCGGGGGGGCAAGAGACCCAGTACTTC.

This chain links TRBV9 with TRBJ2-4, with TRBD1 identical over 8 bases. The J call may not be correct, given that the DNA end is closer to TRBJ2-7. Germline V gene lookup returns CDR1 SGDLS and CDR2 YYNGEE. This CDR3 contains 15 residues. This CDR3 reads CASSASPDRVNEQYF. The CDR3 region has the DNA TGTGCCAGCAGCGCCAGCCCGGACAGGGTGAACGAGCAGTACTTC.

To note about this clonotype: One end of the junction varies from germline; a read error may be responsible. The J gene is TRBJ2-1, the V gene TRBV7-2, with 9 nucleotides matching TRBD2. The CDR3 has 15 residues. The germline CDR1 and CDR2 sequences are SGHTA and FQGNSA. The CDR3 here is CASSLLASGTNEQFF. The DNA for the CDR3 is TGTGCCAGTAGCTTATTGGCTAGCGGGACGAATGAGCAGTTCTTC.

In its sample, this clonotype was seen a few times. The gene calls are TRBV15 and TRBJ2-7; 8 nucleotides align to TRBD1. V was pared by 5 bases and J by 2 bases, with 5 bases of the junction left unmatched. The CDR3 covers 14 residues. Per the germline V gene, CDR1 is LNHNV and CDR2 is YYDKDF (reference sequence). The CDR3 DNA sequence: TGTGCCACCAGCCGTGACAGGGGCACCTACGAGCAGTACTTC. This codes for CATSRDRGTYEQYF. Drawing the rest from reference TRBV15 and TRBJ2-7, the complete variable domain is DAMVIQNPRYQVTQFGKPVTLSCSQTLNHNVMYWYQQKSSQAPKLLFHYYDKDFNNEADTPDNFQSRRPNTSFCFLDIRSPGLGDTAMYLCATSRDRGTYEQYFGPGTRLTVT.

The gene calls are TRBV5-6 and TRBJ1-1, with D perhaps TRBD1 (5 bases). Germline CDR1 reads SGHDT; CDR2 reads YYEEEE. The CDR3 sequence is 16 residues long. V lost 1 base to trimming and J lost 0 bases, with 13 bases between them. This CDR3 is CASSLLGLGMNTEAFF. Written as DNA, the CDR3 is TGTGCCAGCAGCTTGCTGGGGCTAGGGATGAACACTGAAGCTTTCTTT.

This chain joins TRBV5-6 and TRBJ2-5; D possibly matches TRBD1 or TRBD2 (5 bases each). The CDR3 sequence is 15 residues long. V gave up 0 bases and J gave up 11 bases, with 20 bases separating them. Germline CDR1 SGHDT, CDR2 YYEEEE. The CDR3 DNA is TGTGCCAGCAGCTTGGCGGGAAAAGGGGCGGAAGAGCAGTACTTC. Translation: CASSLAGKGAEEQYF.

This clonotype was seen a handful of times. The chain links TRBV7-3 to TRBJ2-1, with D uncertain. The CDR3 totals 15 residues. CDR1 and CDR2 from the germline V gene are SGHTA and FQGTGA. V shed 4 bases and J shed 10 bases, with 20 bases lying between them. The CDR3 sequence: CASSSKIAPRMEQFF. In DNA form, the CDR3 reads TGTGCCAGCAGCTCTAAGATAGCCCCAAGAATGGAGCAGTTCTTC.

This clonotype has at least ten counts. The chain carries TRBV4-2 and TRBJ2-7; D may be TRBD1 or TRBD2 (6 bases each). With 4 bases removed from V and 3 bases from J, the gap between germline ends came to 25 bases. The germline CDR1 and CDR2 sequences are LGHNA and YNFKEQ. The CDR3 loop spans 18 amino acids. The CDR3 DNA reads TGTGCCAGCAGCCCTACCGTTTTGGGGGGCCACAGGTACTACGAGCAGTACTTC. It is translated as CASSPTVLGGHRYYEQYF.

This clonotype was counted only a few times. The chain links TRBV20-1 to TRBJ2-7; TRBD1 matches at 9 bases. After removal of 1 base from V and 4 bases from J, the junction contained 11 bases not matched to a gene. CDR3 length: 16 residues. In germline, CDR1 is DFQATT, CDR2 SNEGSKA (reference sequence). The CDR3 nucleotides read TGCAGTGCTAGAGGGGACGTACAGGGGGCCTCTTACGAGCAGTACTTC. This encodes CSARGDVQGASYEQYF.

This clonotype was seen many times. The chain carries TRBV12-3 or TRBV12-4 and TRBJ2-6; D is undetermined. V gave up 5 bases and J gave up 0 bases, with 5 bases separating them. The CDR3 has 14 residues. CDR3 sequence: CASSRDSGANVLTF. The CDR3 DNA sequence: TGTGCCAGCAGTAGGGACTCTGGGGCCAACGTCCTGACTTTC.

The CDR3 coding sequence is TGCGCCAGCAGCTTTGGGGACAGAATCACAGATACGCAGTATTTT. As protein: CASSFGDRITDTQYF. This sequence joins TRBV5-1 and TRBJ2-3; 7 bases line up with TRBD1. Germline values: CDR1 SGHRS, CDR2 YFSETQ. V was clipped by 2 bases and J by 2 bases; unmatched bases: 5. This CDR3 spans 15 amino acids.

The CDR3 reads CASSPRGGGSPLHF. The CDR3 DNA is TGTGCCAGCAGCCCTAGAGGGGGAGGGTCACCCCTCCACTTT. The J gene is TRBJ1-6, the V gene TRBV7-2, with TRBD1 as a possible D gene (6 bases). CDR1 SGHTA and CDR2 FQGNSA come from the germline V gene. Trimming took 5 bases from V and 10 from J, leaving 15 bases between them. This CDR3 comprises 14 residues.

DNA for the CDR3: TGTGCCACCGCGGAGGGGGCTGGCGCTGAAGCTTTCTTT. This encodes CATAEGAGAEAFF. This rearrangement joins TRBV24-1 to TRBJ1-1, with 7 bases aligning to TRBD1. This CDR3 contains 13 residues. The V gene's germline CDR1 is KGHDR and CDR2 SFDVKD. J gave up 6 bases and V 9 bases, and 9 bases lay outside the gene matches.

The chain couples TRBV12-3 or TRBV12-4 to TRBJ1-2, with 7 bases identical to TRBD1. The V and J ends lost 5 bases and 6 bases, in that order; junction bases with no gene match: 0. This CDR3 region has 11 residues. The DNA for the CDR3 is TGTGCCAGCAGTGACAGGGATGGCTACACCTTC. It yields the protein CASSDRDGYTF.

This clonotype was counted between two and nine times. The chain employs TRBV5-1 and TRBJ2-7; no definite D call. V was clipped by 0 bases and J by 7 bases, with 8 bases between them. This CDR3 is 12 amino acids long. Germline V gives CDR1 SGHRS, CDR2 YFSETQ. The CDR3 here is CASSLGSGEQYF. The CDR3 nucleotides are TGCGCCAGCAGCTTGGGGTCAGGTGAGCAGTACTTC.

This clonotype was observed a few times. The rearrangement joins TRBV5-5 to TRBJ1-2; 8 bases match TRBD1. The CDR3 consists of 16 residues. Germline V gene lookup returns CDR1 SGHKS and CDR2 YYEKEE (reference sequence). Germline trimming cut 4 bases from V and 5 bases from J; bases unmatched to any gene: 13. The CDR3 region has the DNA TGTGCCAGCAGCCAGGGTCCCGGGACAGGAGGGTATGGCTACACCTTC. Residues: CASSQGPGTGGYGYTF. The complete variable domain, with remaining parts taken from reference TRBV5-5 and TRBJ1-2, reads DAGVTQSPTHLIKTRGQQVTLRCSPISGHKSVSWYQQVLGQGPQFIFQYYEKEERGRGNFPDRFSARQFPNYSSELNVNALLLGDSALYLCASSQGPGTGGYGYTFGSGTRLTVV.

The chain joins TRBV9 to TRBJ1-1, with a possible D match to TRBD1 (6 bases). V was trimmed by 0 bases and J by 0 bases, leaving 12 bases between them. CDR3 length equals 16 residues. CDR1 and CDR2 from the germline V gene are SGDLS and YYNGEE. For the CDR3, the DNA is TGTGCCAGCAGCGTAGCTGGGGAGGGGGTGAACACTGAAGCTTTCTTT. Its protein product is CASSVAGEGVNTEAFF.

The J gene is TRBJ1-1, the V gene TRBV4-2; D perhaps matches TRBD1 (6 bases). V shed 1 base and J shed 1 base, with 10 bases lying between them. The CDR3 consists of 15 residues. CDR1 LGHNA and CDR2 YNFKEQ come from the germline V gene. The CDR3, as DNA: TGTGCCAGCAGCCAAGCGGGGGCAGCGAACACTGAAGCTTTCTTT. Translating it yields CASSQAGAANTEAFF.

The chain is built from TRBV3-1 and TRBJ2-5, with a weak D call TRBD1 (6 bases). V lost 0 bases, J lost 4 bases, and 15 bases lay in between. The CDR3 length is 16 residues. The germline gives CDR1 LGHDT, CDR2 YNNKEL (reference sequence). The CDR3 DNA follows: TGTGCCAGCAGCCAAGAAATTGGTGCAGGGGCAGAGACCCAGTACTTC. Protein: CASSQEIGAGAETQYF.

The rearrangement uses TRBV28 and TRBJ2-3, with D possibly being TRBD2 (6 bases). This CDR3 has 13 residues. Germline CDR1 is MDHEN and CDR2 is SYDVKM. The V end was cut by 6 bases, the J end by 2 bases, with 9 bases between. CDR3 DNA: TGTGCCAGCAGACTAGCCCCCACAGATACGCAGTATTTT. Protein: CASRLAPTDTQYF.

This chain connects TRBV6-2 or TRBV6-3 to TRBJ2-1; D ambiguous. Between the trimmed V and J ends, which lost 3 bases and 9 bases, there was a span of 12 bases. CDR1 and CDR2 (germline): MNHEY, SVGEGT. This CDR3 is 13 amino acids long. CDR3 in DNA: TGTGCCAGCAGTTATCCTGGCCGAAGTGAGCAGTTCTTC. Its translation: CASSYPGRSEQFF.